This T cell receptor (beta chain) emerged from a study of T cell responses to AZD1222 COVID-19 vaccine. The table came from immunoSEQ multiplex PCR; TCRdb's copy has only in-frame clones and leaves some out. This table holds about 140,000 clones, 85% to 95% found once. This CDR3 has 17 amino acids. The germline gives CDR1 MGHRA, CDR2 YSYEKL. Deletions cut 3 bases from V and 0 bases from J, with 12 bases between. The V and J genes are TRBV4-1 and TRBJ1-6, with D possibly being TRBD1 (5 bases). The sequencing used peripheral blood, collected on day 0 of AZD1222 vaccination. The receptor's source is an adult in good health. CDR3 nucleotide sequence: TGCGCCAGCAGCCAGGGACCGCTGAGCTCCTATAATTCACCCCTCCACTTT. It translates to CASSQGPLSSYNSPLHF.